The clone carrying this T cell receptor beta chain appeared a few times. TCRdb re-called the 5' RACE reads with MiXCR, one entry per CDR3 protein. The table shows roughly 150,000 distinct CDR3 sequences, with 13% to 15% occurring only once. These data are taken from a study of T-cell memory formation after mild COVID-19. The sample taken for sequencing was PBMCs or a T cell subset sorted from them (not recorded which). This TCR came from an adult woman who had mild COVID-19 (a few samples of this study predate the infection). Cell type and time point are not known.

CDR3 in DNA: TGTGCCAGCAGCAAGAACTTGGCAGGGGAGAACACTGAAGCTTTCTTT. It translates to CASSKNLAGENTEAFF. The J gene is TRBJ1-1, the V gene TRBV5-5; the D gene is possibly TRBD1 (6 bases). Trimming removed 4 bases at V and 1 base at J, with 17 bases between. This CDR3 contains 16 residues. Germline assignment: CDR1 SGHKS and CDR2 YYEKEE (reference sequence).